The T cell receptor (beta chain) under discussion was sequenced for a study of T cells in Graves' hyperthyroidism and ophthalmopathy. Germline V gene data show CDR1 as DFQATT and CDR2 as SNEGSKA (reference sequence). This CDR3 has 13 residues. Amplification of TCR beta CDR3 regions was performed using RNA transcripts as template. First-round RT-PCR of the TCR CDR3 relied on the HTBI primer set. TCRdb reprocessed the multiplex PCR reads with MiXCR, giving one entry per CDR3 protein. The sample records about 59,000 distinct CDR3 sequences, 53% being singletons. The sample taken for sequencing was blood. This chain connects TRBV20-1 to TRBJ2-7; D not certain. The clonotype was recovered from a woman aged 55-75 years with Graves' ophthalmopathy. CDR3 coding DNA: TGCGGATCCGTGGACGGCGACTCCTACGAGCAGTACTTC. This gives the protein CGSVDGDSYEQYF.